This T cell receptor (beta chain) came from a study of blood T cell repertoires in COVID-19. Source study methods: The authors estimated nucleated cell counts from reference gene primer amplification. TCRdb's copy holds only in-frame clones and misses some; the assay was immunoSEQ multiplex PCR. V, J and clone size are those of that table, while D and trimming were read from the DNA. Of about 200,000 clones detected, roughly 80% appear once; the ten largest clones hold about 7.2%. CDR1 and CDR2 from the germline V gene are SGHVS and FQNEAQ. This CDR3 contains 14 residues. With V trimmed by 0 bases and J by 5 bases, 1 base remained unmatched.

This TCR came from a woman in her 70s with acute or convalescent COVID-19. The sample comprised peripheral blood. The chain carries TRBV7-8 and TRBJ2-1; TRBD2 aligns across 7 bases. The CDR3 DNA follows: TGTGCCAGCAGCTTAGCGAGCGGGGACAATGAGCAGTTCTTC. This sequence encodes CASSLASGDNEQFF.